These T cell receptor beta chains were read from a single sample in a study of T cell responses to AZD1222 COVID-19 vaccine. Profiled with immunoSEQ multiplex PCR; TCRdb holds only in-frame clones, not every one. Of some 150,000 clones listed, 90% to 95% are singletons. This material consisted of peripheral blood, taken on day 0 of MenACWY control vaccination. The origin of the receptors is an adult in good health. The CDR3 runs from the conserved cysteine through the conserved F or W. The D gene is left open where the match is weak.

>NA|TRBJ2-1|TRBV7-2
TGTGCCAGCAGCTACGACCGTTACAATGAGCAGTTCTTC
CASSYDRYNEQFF
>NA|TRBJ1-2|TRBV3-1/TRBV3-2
TGTGCCAGCAGCCAAGAACGGCAGGCCAGGGGCTACACCTTC
CASSQERQARGYTF
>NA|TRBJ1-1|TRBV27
TGTGCCAGCAGTTTGGGGAGGAACACTGAAGCTTTCTTT
CASSLGRNTEAFF
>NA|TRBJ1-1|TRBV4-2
TGTGCCAGCAGACGACTGGACCGACTGAACACTGAAGCTTTCTTT
CASRRLDRLNTEAFF
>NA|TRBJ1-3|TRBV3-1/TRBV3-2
TGTGCCAGCAGCCAAAGTGTTGGATGGTCTGGAAACACCATATATTTT
CASSQSVGWSGNTIYF
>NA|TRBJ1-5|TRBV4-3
TGCGCCAGCAGCCAAGATACCGGGAGCAATCAGCCCCAGCATTTT
CASSQDTGSNQPQHF
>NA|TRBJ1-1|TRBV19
TGTGCCAGCCACCGTCAGAGGGCCACTGAAGCTTTCTTT
CASHRQRATEAFF
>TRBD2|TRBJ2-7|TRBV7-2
TGTGCCAGCAGCGAGGGACTAGCGGGAGTCGAGCAGTACTTC
CASSEGLAGVEQYF
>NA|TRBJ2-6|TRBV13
TGTGCCAGCAGTTTCTCTGGGGCCAACGTCCTGACTTTC
CASSFSGANVLTF
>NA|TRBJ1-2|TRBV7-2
TGTGCCAGCAGCTTTGGCCCCGGAGACTATGGCTACACCTTC
CASSFGPGDYGYTF
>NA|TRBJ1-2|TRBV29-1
TGCAGCGTTGAGACAGTTCGGAACTATGGCTACACCTTC
CSVETVRNYGYTF
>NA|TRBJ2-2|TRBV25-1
TGTGCCAGCCAACCCCAAATCATTCACACCGGGGAGCTGTTTTTT
CASQPQIIHTGELFF
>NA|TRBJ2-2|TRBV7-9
TGTGCCAGCAGCCCCCTTTCACTCTACACCGGGGAGCTGTTTTTT
CASSPLSLYTGELFF
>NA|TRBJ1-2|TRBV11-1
TGTGCCAGCAGCTTATCCTTGGTCACGAATAACTATGGCTACACCTTC
CASSLSLVTNNYGYTF
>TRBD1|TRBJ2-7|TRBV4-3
TGCGCCAGCAGCCAAGGCCCGGGGACAGGGGTCGACGAGCAGTACTTC
CASSQGPGTGVDEQYF
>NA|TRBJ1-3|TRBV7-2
TGTGCCAGCAGCTTAGTCGGCTCTGGAAACACCATATATTTT
CASSLVGSGNTIYF
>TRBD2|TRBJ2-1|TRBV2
TGTGCCAGCACGCCGGGACTAGCGGGAGGGCCGAACAATGAGCAGTTCTTC
CASTPGLAGGPNNEQFF
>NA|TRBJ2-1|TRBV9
TGTGCCAGCAACCACGGAGCCCGGGACAATGAGCAGTTCTTC
CASNHGARDNEQFF
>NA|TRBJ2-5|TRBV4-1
TGCGCCAGCAGCCAAGATCATCAGGGTCTGGAGACCCAGTACTTC
CASSQDHQGLETQYF
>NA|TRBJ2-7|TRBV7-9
TGTGCCAGCAGCTTAGCGGTGGGGAGCTCCTACGAGCAGTACTTC
CASSLAVGSSYEQYF